This TCR beta chain was recovered during a study of molecular identifiers for immune sequencing clone quantification listed by TCRdb under 2018. Regarding the research as a whole: For a replicate experiment, the RNA from either 20,000 or 100,000 naive CD8 T cells was divided into five aliquots, and four of those aliquots went on to sequencing. CD8 T cells were used in a methods study to benchmark molecular-identifier clustering-based TCR repertoire sequencing (MIDCIRS) and TCR RNA copy counting.

Libraries of naive CD8 T cells were built from anywhere between about 17,000 and 1,000,000 sorted cells, with 10%, 30% or 50% of the purified RNA used. Naive CD8 T cells were FACS-sorted as CD8+CD4-CCR7+CD45RA+ on a BD FACSAria II into RLT Plus buffer. To test detection sensitivity, Jurkat RNA equal to approximately ten TCR copies was added to samples of roughly 18,000-1,100,000 naive CD8 T cells. CD8 T cells were enriched with RosetteSep CD8+ T Cell Enrichment Cocktail and Ficoll-Paque, followed by ACK red cell lysis. General findings and caveats noted by the study authors: Modeling estimated about three recovered TCR RNA copies per cell, compared with about 10 by digital PCR, which implies roughly 30% capture efficiency. Without barcode sub-clustering, chimeric consensus sequences inflated TCR diversity; chimeras reached as high as 47%. In CMV-specific effector cells, clones with more than 20 RNA copies contained over 98% of molecules, whereas in naive cells such clones contained under 1% of molecules. Identical TCR molecules sharing a barcode could cause highly expanded clone sizes to be underestimated. Spiked-in Jurkat TCR RNA (approximately 10 copies' worth), which is not part of the donor repertoire, was contained in the naive libraries. Even against a background of 850,000 to 1,000,000 naive CD8 T cells, spiked-in Jurkat TCR RNA amounting to a single cell's worth was reported to be detectable.

In its sample, this clonotype was seen a few times. No antigen is known for it. No base qualities exist here, and no much larger clone lies one base off it. Via the germline V gene (reference sequence), CDR1 is MNHEY and CDR2 SMNVEV. Inclusive of the bounding cysteine and phenylalanine, the CDR3 is 16 residues long. The read is trimmed to its CDR3 DNA, 48 bases read in frame from base 1. The germline V end is reduced by 5 bases and the J end by 6 bases; junction bases left unmatched: 12. Library construction relied on PCR. Sequencing relied on a NextSeq 500. Bulk TCR libraries were generated as previously described, with the TCR primers listed in Table S5 used. Total RNA was purified with the Qiagen AllPrep DNA/RNA kit. Before analysis, reads from multiple sequencing runs of one library were combined. Per the original workflow: Reads were retained only if the reads had an exact TCR constant sequence, and the retained reads were trimmed to 150 nt and grouped according to their 12-nt molecular barcodes. Reads within each barcode group were sub-clustered using a 15% Levenshtein threshold, and quality-weighted consensus sequences were constructed for each RNA molecule. Non-functional sequences were excluded, and lower-count sequences lying one edit away from another sequence were also excluded. Based on a fit of two negative binomial distributions, barcode sub-clusters having less than 20% of the maximum read count were discarded. Starting from the raw public reads, TCRdb applied fastp trimming at Q25, assembled clones with MiXCR and retained in-frame beta chains. CDR3 protein duplicates are merged, each entry listing the most common genes and DNA. The V and J calls, along with clone size, are taken from TCRdb and not from the paper's own processing. For this sample the table gives under 800,000 distinct CDR3 sequences, of which roughly 23% were detected only once. The top ten constitute about 0.73% of the sample.

Sequencing input: naive CD8+ T cells from blood, with Jurkat cell RNA spiked in. Explained via the paper, the cell subset or site label denotes: FACS-sorted CD8+CD4-CCR7+CD45RA+ naive T cells. The sequence is built from TRBV27 and TRBJ2-3, with 9 bases in between that match TRBD1. The sequence was collected from a human donor in good health. Some libraries in this study had Jurkat cell RNA spiked in. Here is the DNA: TGTGCCAGCAGTATGACCGCTGGACAGGGGTTGGATACGCAGTATTTT. The encoded protein is CASSMTAGQGLDTQYF.